Presented here are 21 T cell receptor beta chains from one specimen sequenced in a study of shared clonotypes between healthy human individuals (dated by TCRdb to the early 2020s). The library relied on the immunoSEQ multiplex PCR assay. The table was pulled from immuneACCESS by TCRdb, which kept in-frame rearrangements only. Such tables lose some clones; where checked, under half of the loss comes from unresolved V genes, and the rest has no known cause. A total of 2 million to 2.5 million clones appear in this sample, 80% to 95% of them only once. The top ten constitute roughly 0.34% of the sample. The material sequenced was naive CD4+ T cells from PBMCs. The cell subset or site label on this specimen signifies: CD45RA+ positively selected. Source of these receptors: a man younger than 35 in good health. Some clones in this sample may be carry-over from other donors' samples.

As regards this clone: The sample has other DNA sequences that encode this CDR3 too. The chain combines TRBV28 with TRBJ1-1; D not resolved. The CDR3 is 12 residues long. V was trimmed by 6 bases and J by 0 bases, leaving 5 bases between them. CDR1 and CDR2 from the germline V gene are MDHEN and SYDVKM. CDR3 sequence reads: CASRLMNTEAFF. In DNA form, the CDR3 reads TGTGCCAGCAGGTTAATGAACACTGAAGCTTTCTTT.

This clone was seen once. CDR3 sequence reads: CASSQGLSLEKLFF. The CDR3, as DNA: TGCGCCAGCAGCCAAGGACTGTCTCTAGAAAAACTGTTTTTT. The rearrangement uses TRBV4-1 and TRBJ1-4; D gene ambiguous. Trimming removed 1 base from V and 8 bases from J, with 11 bases in between. This CDR3 contains 14 residues. Germline V gives CDR1 MGHRA, CDR2 YSYEKL.

V gene TRBV27 combines with J gene TRBJ2-3; weak D call: TRBD1 (6 bases). The germline V gene has CDR1 MNHEY and CDR2 SMNVEV (reference sequence). Trimming took off 6 bases at V and 3 bases at J, with 16 bases between the two ends. The length of the CDR3 is 15 residues. CDR3 DNA: TGTGCCAGCAGCCGGCTACAGGGATCGACAGATACGCAGTATTTT. Translated: CASSRLQGSTDTQYF.

The chain carries TRBV10-1 and TRBJ1-1; tentatively, D is TRBD1 (6 bases). Germline assignment: CDR1 WNHNN and CDR2 SYGVQD (reference sequence). V lost 0 bases, J lost 5 bases, and 10 bases lay in between. CDR3 length: 14 residues. CDR3 sequence (DNA): TGCGCCAGCAGTGAGTCAGGGGGAGGAACTGAAGCTTTCTTT. Translating it yields CASSESGGGTEAFF.

The CDR3 spells CASSRSGTGIPGELFF. CDR3 nucleotides: TGTGCCAGCAGCAGATCCGGGACAGGGATCCCCGGGGAGCTGTTTTTT. The V call is TRBV2, the J call TRBJ2-2, with TRBD1 identical over 9 bases. J gave up 6 bases and V 6 bases, and 11 bases lay outside the gene matches. The germline CDR1 and CDR2 sequences are SNHLY and FYNNEI. The CDR3 covers 16 residues. The whole variable domain, remainder taken from reference TRBV2 and TRBJ2-2, is EPEVTQTPSHQVTQMGQEVILRCVPISNHLYFYWYRQILGQKVEFLVSFYNNEISEKSEIFDDQFSVERPDGSNFTLKIRSTKLEDSAMYFCASSRSGTGIPGELFFGEGSRLTVL.

The chain combines TRBV14 with TRBJ2-1, with 8 positions matching TRBD2. With 4 bases clipped from V and 9 bases from J, the junction kept 2 bases outside the gene matches. Germline CDR1 and CDR2: SGHDN and FVKESK. The CDR3 spans 12 residues. The CDR3 nucleotides are TGTGCCAGCAGCCGACTAGCGACTGAGCAGTTCTTC. Encoded protein: CASSRLATEQFF.

This clone was seen once. This sequence joins TRBV4-2 and TRBJ1-6; TRBD1 might be the D (5 bases). CDR3 size: 16 residues. V gave up 1 base and J gave up 7 bases, with 14 bases separating them. Per germline, CDR1 LGHNA and CDR2 YNFKEQ. In DNA form, the CDR3 reads TGTGCCAGCAGCCAAGCATCCGGGACGGCAAATTCACCCCTCCACTTT. Protein product: CASSQASGTANSPLHF.

This chain links TRBV5-1 with TRBJ2-3, with 7 bases that match TRBD2. The V and J ends lost 3 bases and 3 bases, in that order; junction bases with no gene match: 13. The CDR3 covers 17 residues. In germline, CDR1 is SGHRS, CDR2 YFSETQ. The CDR3 DNA reads TGCGCCAGCAGCTCCATGAAACAGGTCGGGGGGACAGATACGCAGTATTTT. It translates to CASSSMKQVGGTDTQYF. The full variable domain, with the rest looked up from reference TRBV5-1 and TRBJ2-3, is KAGVTQTPRYLIKTRGQQVTLSCSPISGHRSVSWYQQTPGQGLQFLFEYFSETQRNKGNFPGRFSGRQFSNSRSEMNVSTLELGDSALYLCASSSMKQVGGTDTQYFGPGTRLTVL.

The CDR3 here is CASSAAGQGAMGYTF. In DNA, the CDR3 is TGTGCCAGCAGTGCCGCGGGACAGGGGGCGATGGGCTACACCTTC. The V and J genes are TRBV25-1 and TRBJ1-2; 12 nucleotides match TRBD1. CDR1 is MGHDK, CDR2 SYGVNS, per germline. The V gene end was trimmed by 4 bases and the J gene end by 8 bases; junction bases not matched to a gene: 8. CDR3 length equals 15 residues.

This sequence joins TRBV4-1 and TRBJ1-1, with TRBD1 as a possible D gene (6 bases). Trimming cost V 1 base and J 11 bases, with 17 bases left between them. There are 14 residues in the CDR3. From germline, CDR1 is MGHRA and CDR2 YSYEKL. This chain's CDR3 is CASSQVLQGESAFF. In DNA form, the CDR3 reads TGCGCCAGCAGCCAAGTCCTACAGGGCGAAAGTGCTTTCTTT.

V gene TRBV2 combines with J gene TRBJ2-3; D may be TRBD2 (6 bases). Germline CDR1 and CDR2: SNHLY and FYNNEI. V was pared by 6 bases and J by 0 bases, with 13 bases between. The CDR3 runs 15 residues. The CDR3 loop is CASRGTPLSTDTQYF. CDR3 in DNA: TGTGCCAGCAGGGGGACTCCCCTAAGCACAGATACGCAGTATTTT.

This clone was seen a single time. The gene calls are TRBV18 and TRBJ2-2, with 7 bases fitting TRBD2. The CDR3 spans 14 residues. CDR1 is KGHSH, CDR2 LQKENI, per germline. Losses at the gene ends were 4 bases for V and 6 bases for J; bases not matched to a gene: 5. CDR3: CASSLRAGPGELFF. The CDR3 nucleotides are TGTGCCAGCTCACTGAGAGCGGGGCCCGGGGAGCTGTTTTTT.

The CDR3: CASTPHGTGDYEQYF. CDR3 nucleotide sequence: TGTGCCAGCACCCCCCACGGGACGGGGGACTACGAGCAGTACTTC. The chain uses TRBV11-2 and TRBJ2-7; D is possibly TRBD2 (6 bases). The CDR3 sequence is 15 residues long. The V and J ends lost 7 bases and 3 bases respectively, with 19 bases between them. Germline assignment: CDR1 SGHAT and CDR2 FQNNGV.

Turning to this clone: The identical CDR3 is also encoded by other nucleotide sequences in the sample. This chain connects TRBV19 to TRBJ2-1; the D gene is possibly TRBD2 (6 bases). The CDR3 has 15 amino acids. The germline V and J ends were trimmed by 4 bases and 0 bases, with 10 bases remaining between them. Per germline, CDR1 LNHDA and CDR2 SQIVND (reference sequence). CDR3 amino acids: CASSRGGSSYNEQFF. The CDR3 coding sequence is TGTGCCAGTAGTAGAGGAGGGAGCTCCTACAATGAGCAGTTCTTC. The variable domain in full, completed from reference TRBV19 and TRBJ2-1, reads DGGITQSPKYLFRKEGQNVTLSCEQNLNHDAMYWYRQDPGQGLRLIYYSQIVNDFQKGDIAEGYSVSREKKESFPLTVTSAQKNPTAFYLCASSRGGSSYNEQFFGPGTRLTVL.

The chain carries TRBV15 and TRBJ2-7, with a tentative D call TRBD1 (6 bases). Germline-derived CDR1 and CDR2 are LNHNV and YYDKDF (reference sequence). CDR3 length equals 15 residues. Trimming pared 3 bases from V and 0 bases from J, leaving 12 bases between. DNA for the CDR3: TGTGCCACCAGCAGTGGACAGCTGAGCTCCTACGAGCAGTACTTC. Translation: CATSSGQLSSYEQYF.

To note about this clone: The sample carries other DNA sequences with the same CDR3. The chain has TRBV19 and TRBJ2-1; weak D call: TRBD2 (5 bases). Trimming took 5 bases from V and 2 from J, leaving 7 bases between them. The CDR3 contains 13 residues. Germline CDR1 and CDR2: LNHDA and SQIVND (reference sequence). As DNA, the CDR3 is TGTGCCAGTAGTCGGGGAACCTACAATGAGCAGTTCTTC. Translation: CASSRGTYNEQFF.

The chain recombines TRBV28 with TRBJ1-4; D may be TRBD1 (5 bases). V lost 5 bases and J lost 7, with 17 bases in between. Germline values: CDR1 MDHEN, CDR2 SYDVKM. CDR3 length: 15 amino acids. CDR3 residues: CASSGGRVAGEKLFF. Here the CDR3 DNA reads TGTGCCAGCAGTGGGGGGAGGGTCGCGGGTGAAAAACTGTTTTTT.

J is TRBJ2-3 and V is TRBV5-6; 10 positions match TRBD2. The germline gives CDR1 SGHDT, CDR2 YYEEEE. The CDR3 totals 16 residues. J lost 5 bases, V lost 1 base, and 7 bases had no gene match. CDR3 amino acids: CASSLYLAGDIDTQYF. In DNA, the CDR3 is TGTGCCAGCAGCTTGTACCTAGCGGGAGACATAGATACGCAGTATTTT.

J is TRBJ2-1 and V is TRBV29-1; D remains ambiguous. Germline V lookup: CDR1 SQVTM, CDR2 ANQGSEA. This CDR3 is 12 amino acids long. Trimming pared 7 bases from V and 4 bases from J, leaving 11 bases between. CDR3 residues: CSAARLYNEQFF. The CDR3 bases are TGCAGCGCTGCCAGACTTTACAATGAGCAGTTCTTC.

The rearrangement joins TRBV30 to TRBJ1-1; 7 bases match TRBD1. Germline V lookup: CDR1 GTSNPN, CDR2 SVGIG (reference sequence). J was trimmed by 5 bases and V by 5 bases; bases with no gene match: 5. This CDR3 is built from 12 residues. The CDR3 DNA reads as TGTGCCTGGCGACAGGGTTGGACTGAAGCTTTCTTT. This sequence encodes CAWRQGWTEAFF.

The rearrangement joins TRBV5-4 to TRBJ1-2; the D is unclear. CDR3 length equals 12 residues. V lost 4 bases and J 8 bases, leaving 12 bases between the germline ends. Germline CDR1 and CDR2: SGHNT and YYREEE (reference sequence). CDR3 sequence: CASSPWTGGYTF. CDR3 DNA sequence: TGTGCCAGCAGCCCCTGGACGGGCGGCTACACCTTC.